Listed below are T cell receptor beta chains from one sample, sequenced in a study of post-analysis software for immune sequencing data. TCRdb called the PCR reads again in MiXCR, with one record for every CDR3 protein. The sample lists 150,000 to 200,000 distinct CDR3 sequences; around 30% were seen once. The sample comprised blood. The receptors here all came from a girl aged 10-17 years with multiple sclerosis. Both conserved end residues are part of each CDR3. A D gene is named only where the DNA matches it firmly. Expanded clones get a size class; other rows say once, few or many, or leave the size out.

TGTGCCAGCAGCATGACCGGGACGGACTCCTACGAGCAGTACTTC	CASSMTGTDSYEQYF	NA	NA	TRBV13	TRBJ2-7
TGTGCCAGCAGCGTAGAGCGGAGAGGAGATACGCAGTATTTT	CASSVERRGDTQYF	NA	many	TRBV9	TRBJ2-3
TGTGCCAGCAGTCCTAGCGGGAGGGAGCGGGAGCAGTACTTC	CASSPSGREREQYF	TRBD2	many	TRBV12-3/TRBV12-4	TRBJ2-7
TGTTCCGAAGATAGGAGCACTGAAGCTTTCTTT	CSEDRSTEAFF	NA	NA	TRBV27	TRBJ1-1
TGTGCCAGCAGCCACCAGGGTTGGTTGAAACCTGGGGCCAACGTCCGGACTTTC	CASSHQGWLKPGANVRTF	NA	NA	TRBV14	TRBJ2-6
TGCAGCGTAGGGAAGTGGGACAGGGAGTTCTACGAGCAGTACTTC	CSVGKWDREFYEQYF	TRBD1	many	TRBV29-1	TRBJ2-7
TGTGCCATCAGTGAGTCGATGGGAAAACTGTTTTTT	CAISESMGKLFF	NA	few	TRBV10-3	TRBJ1-4
TGTGCCAGCAGTCCAGGGATCGGCTTTCAGCCCCAGCATTTT	CASSPGIGFQPQHF	NA	few	TRBV28	TRBJ1-5
TGTGCCAGCAGTTTGATCAAGGGGGGCCGCACAGATACGCAGTATTTT	CASSLIKGGRTDTQYF	NA	once	TRBV12-3/TRBV12-4	TRBJ2-3
TGTGCCAGCAGCACTAGCGGGAGGGCCATCAATGAGCAGTTCTTC	CASSTSGRAINEQFF	TRBD2	many	TRBV5-4	TRBJ2-1
TGTGCCGGCGTTAAGAGCTCTAGCGGACCTTACTCGAAGAGGGCCTACGAGCAGTACTTC	CAGVKSSSGPYSKRAYEQYF	TRBD2	NA	TRBV27	TRBJ2-7
TGTGCCAGCTCCACCAGGGTTGGAGAGACCCAGTACTTC	CASSTRVGETQYF	NA	few	TRBV25-1	TRBJ2-5
TGTGCCAGCTTATTGCAGGCGGGATTTTTAGGGACCAATGAGCAGTTCTTC	CASLLQAGFLGTNEQFF	NA	few	TRBV2	TRBJ2-1
TGCGCCAGCAGCTTTAGGGAGACAGGGGTAGGCACTGAAGCTTTCTTT	CASSFRETGVGTEAFF	TRBD1	few	TRBV5-1	TRBJ1-1
TGTGCCAGCAGCTTGGGAGCGGACACAGATACGCAGTATTTT	CASSLGADTDTQYF	NA	NA	TRBV11-3	TRBJ2-3
TGTGCCAGCAGCTTAGGAGACAGGGGGCGTTATGGCTACACCTTC	CASSLGDRGRYGYTF	TRBD1	many	TRBV9	TRBJ1-2
TGTGCCAGCAGTTTACTCCCGGACAGGGTGAACACTGAAGCTTTCTTT	CASSLLPDRVNTEAFF	TRBD1	NA	TRBV28	TRBJ1-1
TGTGCCAGCAGTTCCCCCGGACCCGGGGTTAGGTTCTTC	CASSSPGPGVRFF	NA	NA	TRBV12-3/TRBV12-4	TRBJ2-1
TGCAGTGCCGTCCATAGGACAGGGACCGTTGAGACCCAGTACTTC	CSAVHRTGTVETQYF	TRBD1	many	TRBV20-1	TRBJ2-5
TGCGCCAGCAGCGGAATCGGGGGACTCCCTACCTTCAGCGAGCAGTACTTC	CASSGIGGLPTFSEQYF	NA	many	TRBV5-1	TRBJ2-7
TGTGCCAGCAGGATTGCGGGAGCCTACGAGCAGTACTTC	CASRIAGAYEQYF	TRBD2	few	TRBV2	TRBJ2-7
TGCAGCGGCGCAGGGGGCGGCGAGACCCAGTACTTC	CSGAGGGETQYF	TRBD1	NA	TRBV29-1	TRBJ2-5
TGCAGCGCCTGGGGACAATTGCAAGAGACCCAGTACTTC	CSAWGQLQETQYF	NA	NA	TRBV29-1	TRBJ2-5
TGCGCCAGCAGCCACCCTCAGGGTTCTAACTATGGCTACACCTTC	CASSHPQGSNYGYTF	NA	many	TRBV4-1	TRBJ1-2
TGTGCCAGCGGGGGACAGCCTCTCCAAGAGACCCAGTACTTC	CASGGQPLQETQYF	NA	NA	TRBV10-3	TRBJ2-5
TGTGCCAGCAGTCCCGGGACACAAGGTAGCACCATATATTTT	CASSPGTQGSTIYF	NA	NA	TRBV12-3/TRBV12-4	TRBJ1-3
TGCGCCAGCAGCTTGGACCGGGACAGAGAACAAGCTTTCTTT	CASSLDRDREQAFF	TRBD1	few	TRBV5-1	TRBJ1-1
TGTGCCAGCAGCTCACGGACAGTGGGAGAGGCCCAGTACTTC	CASSSRTVGEAQYF	NA	few	TRBV7-9	TRBJ2-5
TGTGCCACCAGTGACTTTAAAGGACATTTCTACGAGCAGTACTTC	CATSDFKGHFYEQYF	NA	few	TRBV24-1	TRBJ2-7
TGTGCCAGCACGGGAGGGGTCGAAACCTCCTACGAGCAGTACTTC	CASTGGVETSYEQYF	TRBD2	many	TRBV6-5	TRBJ2-7